Following are 28 T cell receptor beta chains from one sample sequenced in a study of shared clonotypes between healthy human individuals. Sequencing was performed with immunoSEQ multiplex PCR; in TCRdb, only in-frame clones are kept and a portion is missing. The data hold roughly 2 million clones, with around 95% observed a single time. The source material was naive CD4+ T cells sorted from blood. Noted subset: CD45RA+ positively selected. The receptors here all came from a man aged 18 to 30 in good health.

CDR3 DNA sequence: TGTGCCAGCAGCGTCTTACCTAGCCTGCGTAGGAACACCGGGGAGCTGTTTTTT. Protein sequence: CASSVLPSLRRNTGELFF. The chain has TRBV9 and TRBJ2-2, with D possibly matching TRBD2 (5 bases). This CDR3 region has 18 residues. From germline, CDR1 is SGDLS and CDR2 YYNGEE. V dropped 2 bases and J dropped 1 base, with 18 bases sitting between them.

The chain's CDR3 is CASTVGGGAQDTQYF. CDR3 in DNA: TGCGCCAGCACCGTAGGCGGGGGGGCACAAGATACGCAGTATTTT. V and J are TRBV5-1 and TRBJ2-3; 9 bases are a match to TRBD2. The ends lost 6 bases at V and 5 bases at J; junction bases unmatched: 10. The CDR3 contains 15 residues. Looked up from germline, CDR1 is SGHRS and CDR2 is YFSETQ.

The chain's CDR3 is CASSKGRAGSTDTQYF. CDR3 in DNA: TGTGCCAGCAGTAAAGGGAGGGCGGGGAGCACAGATACGCAGTATTTT. The rearrangement links TRBV2 to TRBJ2-3, with 7 positions matching TRBD2. The V gene end was trimmed by 5 bases and the J gene end by 0 bases; junction bases not matched to a gene: 8. The V gene's germline CDR1 is SNHLY and CDR2 FYNNEI. The CDR3 is made up of 16 amino acids.

This chain joins TRBV29-1 and TRBJ2-7; perhaps TRBD1 as D (6 bases). This CDR3 has 11 amino acids. The V end lost 7 bases, the J end lost 6 bases, and 13 bases lay between the germline ends. Germline CDR1 is SQVTM and CDR2 is ANQGSEA. The CDR3 DNA reads as TGCAGCGGGTGGGACACCTGCGAGCAGTACTTC. Translating gives CSGWDTCEQYF.

Written as DNA, the CDR3 is TGCGCCAGCAGTGACCCGACAGGGGGCAACACCGGGGAGCTGTTTTTT. The encoded protein is CASSDPTGGNTGELFF. V is TRBV10-1 and J is TRBJ2-2; TRBD1 agrees at 10 bases. The germline gives CDR1 WNHNN, CDR2 SYGVQD (reference sequence). The CDR3 runs to 16 residues. With V trimmed by 3 bases and J by 2 bases, 3 bases remained unmatched.

Details on this clone: Distinct nucleotide sequences in the sample also encode this CDR3. The V and J genes are TRBV5-1 and TRBJ2-5; D call uncertain. Germline V lookup: CDR1 SGHRS, CDR2 YFSETQ. V was cut by 0 bases and J by 0 bases, with 6 bases left in between. The CDR3 is made up of 14 amino acids. In DNA, the CDR3 is TGCGCCAGCAGCTTGGGCAGGAACCAAGAGACCCAGTACTTC. Protein product: CASSLGRNQETQYF.

V and J are TRBV28 and TRBJ1-2; tentative D call: TRBD1 (6 bases). Per the germline V gene, CDR1 is MDHEN and CDR2 is SYDVKM. This CDR3 is built from 15 residues. V was shortened by 3 bases and J by 4 bases, with 15 bases between the two germline ends. The CDR3 region is CASSLISRGPYGYTF. The CDR3 coding sequence is TGTGCCAGCAGTTTGATCTCCAGGGGCCCCTATGGCTACACCTTC.

The genes are TRBV10-3 and TRBJ1-1; D unclear. The V gene's germline CDR1 is ENHRY and CDR2 SYGVKD. Trimming stripped 3 bases from V and 1 base from J, with 6 bases between. The CDR3 extends over 13 amino acids. The DNA of the CDR3 is TGTGCCATCAGTGAATTGCAGAACACTGAAGCTTTCTTT. Translation gives CAISELQNTEAFF.

This chain links TRBV28 with TRBJ1-6; maybe TRBD1 (5 bases). V lost 4 bases and J lost 9, with 13 bases in between. The CDR3 has 14 amino acids. Germline CDR1 is MDHEN and CDR2 is SYDVKM. The CDR3 DNA is TGTGCCAGCAGTTCCCCCAGGGAATTTTCACCCCTCCACTTT. Amino acid sequence: CASSSPREFSPLHF.

The chain links TRBV28 to TRBJ2-5; 9 nucleotides line up with TRBD1. This CDR3 contains 15 residues. V lost 10 bases to trimming and J lost 2 bases; unmatched junction nucleotides: 11. CDR1 is MDHEN and CDR2 is SYDVKM in the germline V gene. CDR3 sequence: CATSGGDRAQETQYF. The CDR3 DNA is TGTGCCACCTCAGGGGGGGACAGGGCTCAAGAGACCCAGTACTTC.

J is TRBJ1-5 and V is TRBV9; D is ambiguous. Trimming removed 0 bases from V and 6 bases from J, with 7 bases in between. CDR1 SGDLS and CDR2 YYNGEE come from the germline V gene. This CDR3 region has 13 residues. The CDR3 sequence: CASSVDISQPQHF. For the CDR3, the DNA is TGTGCCAGCAGCGTAGATATCAGTCAGCCCCAGCATTTT. The variable domain in full, with the rest retrieved from reference TRBV9 and TRBJ1-5, is DSGVTQTPKHLITATGQRVTLRCSPRSGDLSVYWYQQSLDQGLQFLIQYYNGEERAKGNILERFSAQQFPDLHSELNLSSLELGDSALYFCASSVDISQPQHFGDGTRLSIL.

V gene TRBV5-1 combines with J gene TRBJ1-1; D might be TRBD1 (6 bases). Germline V gene data show CDR1 as SGHRS and CDR2 as YFSETQ. This CDR3 is built from 14 residues. V lost 0 bases, J lost 6 bases, and 12 bases lay in between. CDR3 sequence: CASSLETGSAEAFF. DNA of the CDR3: TGCGCCAGCAGCTTGGAAACAGGGTCGGCTGAAGCTTTCTTT. The full variable domain, in which reference TRBV5-1 and TRBJ1-1 provide the parts outside the CDR3, is KAGVTQTPRYLIKTRGQQVTLSCSPISGHRSVSWYQQTPGQGLQFLFEYFSETQRNKGNFPGRFSGRQFSNSRSEMNVSTLELGDSALYLCASSLETGSAEAFFGQGTRLTVV.

In its sample, this clone was seen a few times. The rearrangement joins TRBV5-1 to TRBJ2-3; 10 bases align to TRBD2. CDR1 and CDR2 (germline): SGHRS, YFSETQ. The V segment lost 2 bases and the J segment 1 base; nucleotides outside the gene matches: 7. The CDR3 spans 17 residues. The CDR3 nucleotides are TGCGCCAGCAGCTTCTTAGCGGGAGGCGGAGGCACAGATACGCAGTATTTT. It is translated as CASSFLAGGGGTDTQYF.

The J gene is TRBJ2-5, the V gene TRBV4-3, with a possible D match to TRBD1 (5 bases). The CDR3 sequence is 15 residues long. Looked up from germline, CDR1 is LGHNA and CDR2 is YSLEER. V was trimmed by 0 bases and J by 5 bases, leaving 13 bases between them. CDR3 coding DNA: TGCGCCAGCAGCCAAGATCCGGCAGGGCTGGAGACCCAGTACTTC. This encodes CASSQDPAGLETQYF.

The chain links TRBV6-1 to TRBJ1-4, with D possibly TRBD1 on 6 matching bases. Germline-derived CDR1 and CDR2 are MNHNS and SASEGT. V was shortened by 3 bases and J by 13 bases, with 18 bases between the two germline ends. There are 14 residues in the CDR3. CDR3 in amino acids: CASSDGIQGHGLFF. As DNA, the CDR3 is TGTGCCAGCAGTGACGGTATACAGGGTCATGGACTGTTTTTT.

The chain couples TRBV4-1 to TRBJ1-1; 9 nucleotides agree with TRBD1. This CDR3 comprises 17 residues. V lost 6 bases and J lost 5; bases outside the gene matches: 16. Germline V gene lookup returns CDR1 MGHRA and CDR2 YSYEKL. CDR3 amino acids: CASRGQGAAFVGTEAFF. The CDR3 DNA reads as TGCGCCAGCAGGGGACAGGGAGCGGCATTTGTGGGGACTGAAGCTTTCTTT.

The CDR3 DNA reads TGCGCCAGCAGTCCAGGAACTCTAATCTATAATTCACCCCTCCACTTT. It encodes CASSPGTLIYNSPLHF. V usage is TRBV4-1 and J usage is TRBJ1-6; D ambiguous. The germline CDR1 and CDR2 sequences are MGHRA and YSYEKL. V shed 6 bases and J shed 3 bases, with 15 bases lying between them. The CDR3 sequence is 16 residues long.

The rearrangement joins TRBV4-2 to TRBJ1-2; 8 bases are shared with TRBD1. The CDR3 sequence is 15 residues long. Looked up from germline, CDR1 is LGHNA and CDR2 is YNFKEQ. The V segment lost 4 bases and the J segment 6 bases; nucleotides outside the gene matches: 10. The CDR3 region is CASSLGTGGRDGYTF. In nucleotides, the CDR3 is TGTGCCAGCAGCCTCGGGACAGGTGGGCGAGATGGCTACACCTTC.

The chain uses TRBV7-6 and TRBJ2-1; maybe TRBD2 (6 bases). Trimming removed 0 bases at V and 5 bases at J, with 17 bases between. This CDR3 has 17 amino acids. CDR1 is SGHVS, CDR2 FNYEAQ, per germline. The CDR3 coding sequence is TGTGCCAGCAGCTTAGCGGGAGGAAGTTCTTCGGACAATGAGCAGTTCTTC. Translating gives CASSLAGGSSSDNEQFF.

The chain is built from TRBV6-1 and TRBJ2-1; 10 nucleotides match TRBD2. The CDR3 contains 12 residues. Germline V gene sequence: CDR1 MNHNS, CDR2 SASEGT. V trimming: 10 bases; J trimming: 4 bases; junction bases outside the gene matches: 1. CDR3 nucleotides: TGTGCCATTAGCGGGGGGTACAATGAGCAGTTCTTC. Translating gives CAISGGYNEQFF.

The J gene is TRBJ1-1, the V gene TRBV5-1; 10 bases agree with TRBD1. Germline trimming cut 0 bases from V and 5 bases from J; bases unmatched to any gene: 7. The CDR3 sequence is 16 residues long. Germline V gives CDR1 SGHRS, CDR2 YFSETQ. In nucleotides, the CDR3 is TGCGCCAGCAGCTTGGTGGCTGACAGGGGGCAGACTGAAGCTTTCTTT. Translated: CASSLVADRGQTEAFF.

The V call is TRBV2, the J call TRBJ2-1, with TRBD2 identical over 13 bases. The V gene's germline CDR1 is SNHLY and CDR2 FYNNEI. This CDR3 comprises 15 residues. With V trimmed by 7 bases and J by 10 bases, 10 bases remained unmatched. The CDR3 bases are TGTGCCAGCACCCAAGAACTAGCGGGAGGGCGCGAGCAGTTCTTC. Protein: CASTQELAGGREQFF.

This chain joins TRBV5-1 and TRBJ2-3; the match to TRBD2 covers 7 bases. V lost 4 bases, J lost 5 bases, and 7 bases stayed unmatched. The CDR3 length is 14 residues. Germline loops: CDR1 SGHRS, CDR2 YFSETQ. The CDR3 protein is CASSLGGAGDTQYF. The CDR3, as DNA: TGCGCCAGCAGCCTGGGAGGGGCTGGAGATACGCAGTATTTT.

V and J are TRBV2 and TRBJ2-7, with 7 bases that match TRBD1. With V trimmed by 10 bases and J by 7 bases, 13 bases remained unmatched. CDR1 SNHLY and CDR2 FYNNEI come from the germline V gene. There are 13 residues in the CDR3. The CDR3 here is CANSRDSWGEQYF. The CDR3 coding sequence is TGTGCCAACTCCCGGGACAGTTGGGGGGAGCAGTACTTC.

The chain recombines TRBV5-1 with TRBJ2-2; possibly TRBD1 for D (5 bases). CDR3 length equals 14 residues. Germline V lookup: CDR1 SGHRS, CDR2 YFSETQ. V lost 0 bases to trimming and J lost 8 bases, with 11 bases between them. CDR3 bases: TGCGCCAGCAGCTTGGAAGGGGCGGCAGGGGAGCTGTTTTTT. Translation: CASSLEGAAGELFF.

Only a few counts were recorded for this clone. Other DNA sequences within the sample encode an identical CDR3. The chain joins TRBV10-3 to TRBJ1-1; TRBD1 matches at 7 bases. The junction had 5 bases not matched to a gene; V was cut back by 6 bases and J by 1 base. The CDR3 is 14 residues long. Looked up from germline, CDR1 is ENHRY and CDR2 is SYGVKD. CDR3 nucleotides: TGTGCCATCAGCGCCGGGACAGCGAACACTGAAGCTTTCTTT. This gives the protein CAISAGTANTEAFF.

DNA of the CDR3: TGCGCCAGCAGCCCCCAGCCGGTGGATGAGCAGTTCTTC. It yields the protein CASSPQPVDEQFF. The V gene is TRBV5-1, the J gene TRBJ2-1; no clear D. Germline values: CDR1 SGHRS, CDR2 YFSETQ. V lost 4 bases and J 8 bases, leaving 13 bases between the germline ends. This CDR3 is built from 13 residues.

This chain connects TRBV6-6 to TRBJ2-7; the D gene is possibly TRBD2 (5 bases). CDR3 size: 16 residues. Germline lookup yields CDR1 MNHNY and CDR2 SVGAGI (reference sequence). The V end was cut by 0 bases, the J end by 0 bases, with 12 bases between. CDR3 sequence reads: CASSYSSRGYSYEQYF. The CDR3 DNA reads as TGTGCCAGCAGTTACTCATCTAGAGGGTACTCCTACGAGCAGTACTTC.